This entry describes one T cell receptor beta chain. Its specificity is not known. This specimen comes from a study of vaccination effects on CD4 cells after COVID-19. The CDR3 is 14 amino acids. Trimming pared 7 bases from V and 2 bases from J, leaving 13 bases between. CDR1 MGHDK and CDR2 SYGVNS come from the germline V gene. Libraries were prepared by immunoSEQ multiplex PCR; TCRdb keeps only in-frame clonotypes and omits some of them. This table holds 20,000 to 25,000 clones, about 65% found once. Antigen-specific CD4+ T cells expanded by the ViraFEST assay with viral peptide pools were then sequenced. With 10 days of culture completed, CD4+ T cells were isolated. Nobody among the vaccine recipients had prior SARS-CoV-2 infection (nucleocapsid antibodies were negative).

The genes are TRBV25-1 and TRBJ2-3; D gene uncertain. The starting material was CD4+ T cells from PBMCs cultured with HCoV-NL63 spike peptides, obtained before COVID-19 vaccination. This TCR derives from a human donor who received a COVID-19 vaccine. CDR3 in DNA: TGTGCCAGCACTCCCCGGTGGGACACAGATACGCAGTATTTT. As protein: CASTPRWDTDTQYF.